These 27 T cell receptor beta chains came from one sample sequenced in a study of T cells in Graves' hyperthyroidism and ophthalmopathy. The investigators amplified TCR beta CDR3 regions from RNA transcripts. Using the HTBI primer set, a first-round RT-PCR was run on the TCR CDR3. One entry per CDR3 protein, called by TCRdb with MiXCR from the multiplex PCR reads. The sample lists 450,000 to 650,000 distinct CDR3 sequences, 15% to 20% seen once, with roughly 18% in the top ten. Sequenced sample: blood. The source of these receptors is a woman younger than 30 with Graves' ophthalmopathy.

The genes are TRBV28 and TRBJ1-3; unclear D gene. V gave up 5 bases and J gave up 0 bases, with 11 bases separating them. CDR3 size: 15 residues. Germline V lookup: CDR1 MDHEN, CDR2 SYDVKM. CDR3 sequence: CASSKDIFSGNTIYF. The CDR3 nucleotides read TGTGCCAGCAGTAAAGACATTTTCTCTGGAAACACCATATATTTT.

This clonotype appeared many times. The V and J genes are TRBV6-1 and TRBJ2-7; D is perhaps TRBD1 (5 bases). The germline CDR1 and CDR2 sequences are MNHNS and SASEGT. V lost 5 bases to trimming and J lost 0 bases, with 11 bases between them. The length of the CDR3 is 14 residues. This chain's CDR3 is CASSPNQGSYEQYF. CDR3 nucleotides: TGTGCCAGCAGTCCGAACCAGGGCTCCTACGAGCAGTACTTC.

The gene calls are TRBV3-1 and TRBJ2-7; tentative D call: TRBD1 (5 bases). CDR1 is LGHDT and CDR2 is YNNKEL in the germline V gene (reference sequence). Between the trimmed V and J ends, which lost 0 bases and 7 bases, there was a span of 10 bases. The CDR3 runs to 13 residues. The CDR3 region has the DNA TGTGCCAGCAGCCAAGATGGACCAGGGGAGCAGTACTTC. Translated: CASSQDGPGEQYF.

This clonotype was observed a handful of times. No DNA is shown, since the ends of the CDR3 on it are uncertain; the CDR3 is the one TCRdb lists. The chain uses TRBV9 and TRBJ2-1; TRBD2 was called by the table and not checked on the DNA. Germline V lookup: CDR1 SGDLS, CDR2 YYNGEE. A total of 13 residues make up the CDR3, ends included. CDR3 region: CASSVAEGSDLFF.

In its sample, this clonotype was seen a few times. The V and J genes are TRBV7-9 and TRBJ2-2, with 11 bases fitting TRBD1. The closer fit of TRBJ1-1 to the DNA end suggests the J call may be wrong. The CDR3 length is 12 residues. Germline V lookup: CDR1 SEHNR, CDR2 FQNEAQ (reference sequence). CDR3 nucleotides: TGTGCCAGCAGCCGGGGGACAGGGGGAGCTTTCTTT. Amino acid sequence: CASSRGTGGAFF.

This clonotype showed up many times. The rearrangement uses TRBV20-1 and TRBJ2-3; D unresolved. The germline V and J ends were trimmed by 4 bases and 2 bases, with 1 base remaining between them. The CDR3 is 10 residues long. Germline assignment: CDR1 DFQATT and CDR2 SNEGSKA (reference sequence). The CDR3 DNA sequence: TGCAGTGCTAACACAGATACGCAGTATTTT. This sequence encodes CSANTDTQYF.

This clonotype was observed at least ten times. The chain has TRBV28 and TRBJ2-1; D not certain. From germline, CDR1 is MDHEN and CDR2 SYDVKM. With 8 bases removed from V and 6 bases from J, the gap between germline ends came to 11 bases. The CDR3 spans 12 residues. CDR3 residues: CASSPPGNEQFF. Written as DNA, the CDR3 is TGTGCCAGCTCACCACCGGGCAATGAGCAGTTCTTC.

The chain joins TRBV30 to TRBJ2-4; perhaps TRBD1 as D (5 bases). Trimming took 6 bases from V and 0 from J, leaving 12 bases between them. Per the germline V gene, CDR1 is GTSNPN and CDR2 is SVGIG (reference sequence). CDR3 size: 14 residues. CDR3 in amino acids: CACLDSLAKNIQYF. DNA for the CDR3: TGTGCCTGTCTAGACAGTCTAGCCAAAAACATTCAGTACTTC.

The table lists this clonotype with many counts. The chain joins TRBV7-6 to TRBJ2-3; D may be TRBD1 (6 bases). Germline assignment: CDR1 SGHVS and CDR2 FNYEAQ. The CDR3 length is 15 residues. V lost 5 bases and J 4 bases, leaving 16 bases between the germline ends. The CDR3 loop reads CASSAPDRGSDTQYF. CDR3 nucleotides: TGTGCCAGCAGCGCCCCGGACAGAGGGTCAGATACGCAGTATTTT.

This clonotype was seen repeatedly, ten times or more. The V gene is TRBV20-1, the J gene TRBJ1-1; 7 bases fit TRBD1. V lost 6 bases to trimming and J lost 0 bases; unmatched junction nucleotides: 4. The CDR3 covers 13 residues. Germline V CDR1 and CDR2: DFQATT, SNEGSKA (reference sequence). CDR3 coding DNA: TGCAGTGCCATACAGGGGATGAACACTGAAGCTTTCTTT. It is translated as CSAIQGMNTEAFF.

This chain connects TRBV5-6 to TRBJ2-2, with D possibly being TRBD1 (5 bases). The CDR3 has 15 amino acids. V shed 0 bases and J shed 7 bases, with 13 bases lying between them. Germline CDR1 reads SGHDT; CDR2 reads YYEEEE. CDR3 nucleotides: TGTGCCAGCAGCTTGGTCAGGGTCAATAGCGGGGAGCTGTTTTTT. Translated, it gives CASSLVRVNSGELFF.

The V call is TRBV15, the J call TRBJ1-6; D not resolved. Per the germline V gene, CDR1 is LNHNV and CDR2 is YYDKDF (reference sequence). This CDR3 has 13 residues. V gave up 3 bases and J gave up 10 bases, with 10 bases separating them. The CDR3 sequence is CATSSALRSPLHF. The DNA for the CDR3 is TGTGCCACCAGCAGTGCTTTAAGGTCACCCCTCCACTTT.

This clonotype came up many times. The CDR3 DNA reads as TGTGCCAGCAGTGACCGGGGGGGACCTGACGAGCAGTACTTC. Translation: CASSDRGGPDEQYF. The rearrangement links TRBV6-1 to TRBJ2-7, with TRBD2 matching 8 bases. The junction had 6 bases not matched to a gene; V was cut back by 3 bases and J by 5 bases. Germline values: CDR1 MNHNS, CDR2 SASEGT. This CDR3 spans 14 amino acids.

The chain couples TRBV30 to TRBJ2-7, with 8 positions matching TRBD1. Germline trimming cut 2 bases from V and 2 bases from J; bases unmatched to any gene: 8. This CDR3 is built from 15 residues. Germline CDR1 is GTSNPN and CDR2 is SVGIG (reference sequence). CDR3 nucleotides: TGTGCCTGGAGTTTGGACAGGGCACTACCCTACGAGCAGTACTTC. The encoded protein is CAWSLDRALPYEQYF.

The genes are TRBV29-1 and TRBJ2-5; TRBD2 agrees at 7 bases. The CDR3 covers 16 residues. CDR1 is SQVTM and CDR2 is ANQGSEA in the germline V gene. V trimming: 3 bases; J trimming: 5 bases; junction bases outside the gene matches: 15. CDR3 residues: CSVEGSPGLNYETQYF. The CDR3 nucleotides are TGCAGCGTTGAGGGTAGCCCGGGACTAAATTACGAGACCCAGTACTTC. The full variable domain, completed using reference TRBV29-1 and TRBJ2-5, is SAVISQKPSRDICQRGTSLTIQCQVDSQVTMMFWYRQQPGQSLTLIATANQGSEATYESGFVIDKFPISRPNLTFSTLTVSNMSPEDSSIYLCSVEGSPGLNYETQYFGPGTRLLVL.

The table lists this clonotype with many counts. The chain links TRBV6-1 to TRBJ2-2; TRBD1 is a possible D gene (6 bases). Germline CDR1 is MNHNS and CDR2 is SASEGT. V lost 2 bases and J lost 1, with 8 bases in between. The CDR3 covers 15 residues. CDR3 protein: CASSERTENTGELFF. The CDR3 DNA is TGTGCCAGCAGTGAACGGACAGAGAACACCGGGGAGCTGTTTTTT.

The chain recombines TRBV27 with TRBJ2-1, with D perhaps TRBD1 (6 bases). Deletions cut 1 base from V and 5 bases from J, with 9 bases between. CDR3 length equals 14 residues. CDR1 is MNHEY and CDR2 is SMNVEV in the germline V gene (reference sequence). The CDR3, as DNA: TGTGCCAGCAGTTTATTAGGGACAAACAATGAGCAGTTCTTC. It translates to CASSLLGTNNEQFF.

There are many counts of this clonotype. This chain uses TRBV6-1 with TRBJ2-3; 13 positions match TRBD2. CDR1 is MNHNS, CDR2 SASEGT, per germline. The CDR3 runs to 18 residues. Trimming took 5 bases from V and 5 from J; bases not matched to a gene: 13. CDR3 DNA sequence: TGTGCCAGCAGTACACCGGGACTAGCGGGACCGACCGGAGATACGCAGTATTTT. Translated: CASSTPGLAGPTGDTQYF.

This clonotype was observed many times. The rearrangement joins TRBV7-9 to TRBJ1-3; maybe TRBD1 (5 bases). V gave up 3 bases and J gave up 4 bases, with 13 bases separating them. The CDR3 is 15 residues long. Germline assignment: CDR1 SEHNR and CDR2 FQNEAQ (reference sequence). The CDR3 protein is CASSFTGGGGNTIYF. The DNA for the CDR3 is TGTGCCAGCAGCTTTACAGGTGGCGGAGGAAACACCATATATTTT.

The chain couples TRBV19 to TRBJ2-3, with 10 bases matching TRBD2. V lost 5 bases to trimming and J lost 4 bases; unmatched junction nucleotides: 3. Germline values: CDR1 LNHDA, CDR2 SQIVND (reference sequence). The CDR3 spans 14 residues. CDR3 residues: CASSSSGSADTQYF. In DNA, the CDR3 is TGTGCCAGTAGTTCTAGCGGGAGCGCAGATACGCAGTATTTT. The full variable domain, rest sourced from reference TRBV19 and TRBJ2-3, is DGGITQSPKYLFRKEGQNVTLSCEQNLNHDAMYWYRQDPGQGLRLIYYSQIVNDFQKGDIAEGYSVSREKKESFPLTVTSAQKNPTAFYLCASSSSGSADTQYFGPGTRLTVL.

This clonotype was observed a few times. This chain connects TRBV7-9 to TRBJ2-1; D is perhaps TRBD1 (5 bases). This CDR3 contains 16 residues. V was pared by 7 bases and J by 0 bases, with 16 bases between. The V gene's germline CDR1 is SEHNR and CDR2 FQNEAQ (reference sequence). Here the CDR3 DNA reads TGTGCCAGCACCAACGACAGTATTAGCTCCTACAATGAGCAGTTCTTC. The encoded protein is CASTNDSISSYNEQFF.

This clonotype was observed at least ten times. The rearrangement links TRBV30 to TRBJ2-2, with a tentative D call TRBD2 (7 bases). Germline CDR1 and CDR2: GTSNPN and SVGIG (reference sequence). The ends were cut back, 0 bases at V and 4 bases at J, with 12 bases in the middle. CDR3 length equals 15 residues. The CDR3 spells CAWSVLGGATGELFF. CDR3 sequence (DNA): TGTGCCTGGAGTGTATTAGGGGGGGCCACCGGGGAGCTGTTTTTT.

There are many counts of this clonotype. The V and J genes are TRBV7-8 and TRBJ2-5, with TRBD1 matching 8 bases. The CDR3 runs 15 residues. Trimming cost V 5 bases and J 2 bases; bases outside gene matches: 7. Looked up from germline, CDR1 is SGHVS and CDR2 is FQNEAQ. CDR3: CASSRGQALQETQYF. The CDR3 DNA reads as TGTGCCAGCAGCCGGGGACAGGCCCTGCAAGAGACCCAGTACTTC.

Ten or more counts support this clonotype. The chain links TRBV20-1 to TRBJ1-5, with a tentative D call TRBD1 (5 bases). CDR3 length: 16 amino acids. Trimming left V 0 bases short and J 0 bases short, with 12 bases between. CDR1 is DFQATT, CDR2 SNEGSKA, per germline (reference sequence). The DNA for the CDR3 is TGCAGTGCTAGAGATTGGGGCAGGGATAGCAATCAGCCCCAGCATTTT. This sequence encodes CSARDWGRDSNQPQHF.

The V call is TRBV20-1, the J call TRBJ2-1; D is ambiguous. CDR1 and CDR2 from the germline V gene are DFQATT and SNEGSKA (reference sequence). Trimming pared 1 base from V and 1 base from J, leaving 11 bases between. The CDR3 spans 15 residues. The CDR3 spells CSARVGRWSYNEQFF. CDR3 DNA sequence: TGCAGTGCTAGAGTCGGGCGGTGGTCCTACAATGAGCAGTTCTTC.

This clonotype came up a few times. J is TRBJ1-1 and V is TRBV14, with 7 nucleotides matching TRBD1. Trimming took 3 bases from V and 4 from J; bases not matched to a gene: 8. The V gene's germline CDR1 is SGHDN and CDR2 FVKESK. This CDR3 has 15 residues. The DNA for the CDR3 is TGTGCCAGCAGCCAGTTCCGAGGGGGCGTCACTGAAGCTTTCTTT. Protein: CASSQFRGGVTEAFF.

On this clonotype itself: The junction differs from germline at one of its ends, possibly a read error. The chain combines TRBV6-4 with TRBJ2-1, with 11 positions matching TRBD2. This CDR3 is 16 amino acids long. Germline-derived CDR1 and CDR2 are MRHNA and SNTAGT. CDR3: CASSEEGTSGYNEQFF. The CDR3 DNA sequence: TGCGCCAGCAGTGAGGAAGGGACTAGCGGCTACAATGAGCAGTTCTTC.